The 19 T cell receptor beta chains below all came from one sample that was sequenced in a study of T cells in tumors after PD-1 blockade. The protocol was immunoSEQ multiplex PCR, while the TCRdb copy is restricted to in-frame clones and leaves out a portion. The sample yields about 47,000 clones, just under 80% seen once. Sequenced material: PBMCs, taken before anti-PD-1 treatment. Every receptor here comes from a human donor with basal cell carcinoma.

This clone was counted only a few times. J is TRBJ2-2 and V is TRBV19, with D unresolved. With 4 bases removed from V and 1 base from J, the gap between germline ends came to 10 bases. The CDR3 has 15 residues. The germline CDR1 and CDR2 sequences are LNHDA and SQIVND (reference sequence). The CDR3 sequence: CASSTDARNTGELFF. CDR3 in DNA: TGTGCCAGTAGTACGGACGCAAGGAACACCGGGGAGCTGTTTTTT.

For the CDR3, the DNA is TGTGCCAGCAGTGAATTCGCAGGGCTTAATGAAAAACTGTTTTTT. Protein: CASSEFAGLNEKLFF. The chain has TRBV2 and TRBJ1-4; perhaps TRBD1 as D (5 bases). The V gene lost 2 bases and the J gene lost 4 bases, with 11 bases spanning the gap. Germline CDR1 is SNHLY and CDR2 is FYNNEI. The CDR3 is 15 residues long.

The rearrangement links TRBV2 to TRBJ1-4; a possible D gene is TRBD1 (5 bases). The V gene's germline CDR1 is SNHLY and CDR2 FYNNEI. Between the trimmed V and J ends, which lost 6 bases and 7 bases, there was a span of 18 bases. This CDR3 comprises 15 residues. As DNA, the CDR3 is TGTGCCAGCAGCCCCGGGGGGGGTTGGGTTGAAAAACTGTTTTTT. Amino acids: CASSPGGGWVEKLFF.

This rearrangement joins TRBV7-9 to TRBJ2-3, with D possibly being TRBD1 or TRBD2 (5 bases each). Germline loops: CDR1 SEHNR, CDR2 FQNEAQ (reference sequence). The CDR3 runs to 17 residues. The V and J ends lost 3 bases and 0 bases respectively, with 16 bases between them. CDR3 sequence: CASSFRTGAPSTDTQYF. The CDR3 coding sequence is TGTGCCAGCAGCTTCAGAACCGGGGCTCCTAGCACAGATACGCAGTATTTT.

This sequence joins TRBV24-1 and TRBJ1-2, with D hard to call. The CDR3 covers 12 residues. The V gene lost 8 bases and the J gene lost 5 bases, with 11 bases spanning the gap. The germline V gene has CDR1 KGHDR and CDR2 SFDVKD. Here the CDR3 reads CATTDEGYGYTF. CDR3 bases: TGTGCCACCACGGACGAAGGGTATGGCTACACCTTC.

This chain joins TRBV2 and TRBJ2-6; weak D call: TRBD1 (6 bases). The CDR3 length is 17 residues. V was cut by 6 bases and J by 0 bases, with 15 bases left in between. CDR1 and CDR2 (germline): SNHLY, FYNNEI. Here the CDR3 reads CASRKDSSISGANVLTF. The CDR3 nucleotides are TGTGCCAGCAGAAAGGACAGTTCCATCTCTGGGGCCAACGTCCTGACTTTC.

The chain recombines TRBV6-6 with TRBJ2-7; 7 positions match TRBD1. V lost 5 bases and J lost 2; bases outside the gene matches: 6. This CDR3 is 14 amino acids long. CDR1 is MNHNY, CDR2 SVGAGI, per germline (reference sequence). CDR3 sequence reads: CASSRQGPTYEQYF. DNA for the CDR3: TGTGCCAGCAGTAGACAGGGCCCAACCTACGAGCAGTACTTC.

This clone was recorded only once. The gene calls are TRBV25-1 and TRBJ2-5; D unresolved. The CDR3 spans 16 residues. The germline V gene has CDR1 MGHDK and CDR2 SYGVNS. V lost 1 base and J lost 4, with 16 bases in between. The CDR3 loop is CASSESVAPLRETQYF. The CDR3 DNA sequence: TGTGCCAGCAGTGAATCCGTGGCCCCACTGCGAGAGACCCAGTACTTC.

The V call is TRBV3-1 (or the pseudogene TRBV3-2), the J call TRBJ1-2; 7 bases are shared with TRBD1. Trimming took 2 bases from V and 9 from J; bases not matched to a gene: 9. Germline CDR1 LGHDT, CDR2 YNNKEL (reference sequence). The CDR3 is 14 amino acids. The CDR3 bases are TGTGCCAGCAGCCAAAACGACAGGGTTTTGAGCTACACCTTC. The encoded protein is CASSQNDRVLSYTF.

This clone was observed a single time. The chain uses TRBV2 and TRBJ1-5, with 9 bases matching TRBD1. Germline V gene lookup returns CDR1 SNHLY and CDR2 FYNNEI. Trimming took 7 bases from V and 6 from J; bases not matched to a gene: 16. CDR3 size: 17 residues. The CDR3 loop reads CASTGGFPGQGSQPQHF. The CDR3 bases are TGTGCCAGCACTGGCGGCTTCCCGGGACAGGGAAGTCAGCCCCAGCATTTT.

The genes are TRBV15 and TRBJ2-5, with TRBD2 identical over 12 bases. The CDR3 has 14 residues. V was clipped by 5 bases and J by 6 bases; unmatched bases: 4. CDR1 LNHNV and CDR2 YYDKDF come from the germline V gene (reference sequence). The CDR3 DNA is TGTGCCACCAGCCCTAGCGGGGGGGTGAAGACCCAGTACTTC. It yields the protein CATSPSGGVKTQYF.

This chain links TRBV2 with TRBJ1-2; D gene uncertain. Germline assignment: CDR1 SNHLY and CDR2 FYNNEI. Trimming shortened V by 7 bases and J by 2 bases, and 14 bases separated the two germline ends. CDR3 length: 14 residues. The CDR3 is CASTPRGGNYGYTF. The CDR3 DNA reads TGTGCCAGCACCCCTCGTGGAGGGAACTATGGCTACACCTTC.

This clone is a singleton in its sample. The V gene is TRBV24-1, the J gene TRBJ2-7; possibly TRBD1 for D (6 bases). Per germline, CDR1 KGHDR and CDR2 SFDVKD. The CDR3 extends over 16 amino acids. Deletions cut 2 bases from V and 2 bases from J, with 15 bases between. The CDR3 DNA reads TGTGCCACCAGTGATTGGACCCGGGACAACACCTACGAGCAGTACTTC. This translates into CATSDWTRDNTYEQYF.

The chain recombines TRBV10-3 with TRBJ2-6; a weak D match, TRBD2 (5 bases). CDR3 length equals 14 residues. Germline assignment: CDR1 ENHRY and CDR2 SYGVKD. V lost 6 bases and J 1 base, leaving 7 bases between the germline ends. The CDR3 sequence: CAIRGDSGANVLTF. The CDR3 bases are TGTGCCATCAGGGGAGATTCTGGGGCCAACGTCCTGACTTTC.

CDR3 nucleotides: TGTGCCAGCAGGTCACAGGGGGTAGACTCACCCCTCCACTTT. Amino acid sequence: CASRSQGVDSPLHF. V usage is TRBV6-5 and J usage is TRBJ1-6, with 8 bases that match TRBD1. J was trimmed by 10 bases and V by 6 bases; bases with no gene match: 8. The CDR3 has 14 residues. CDR1 MNHEY and CDR2 SVGAGI come from the germline V gene.

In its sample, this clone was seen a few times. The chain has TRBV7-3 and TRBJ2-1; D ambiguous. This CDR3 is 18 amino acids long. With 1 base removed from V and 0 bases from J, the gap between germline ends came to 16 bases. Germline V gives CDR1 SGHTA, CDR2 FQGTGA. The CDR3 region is CASSLRAEAFSSYNEQFF. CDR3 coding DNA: TGTGCCAGCAGCTTAAGAGCAGAGGCTTTTAGCTCCTACAATGAGCAGTTCTTC.

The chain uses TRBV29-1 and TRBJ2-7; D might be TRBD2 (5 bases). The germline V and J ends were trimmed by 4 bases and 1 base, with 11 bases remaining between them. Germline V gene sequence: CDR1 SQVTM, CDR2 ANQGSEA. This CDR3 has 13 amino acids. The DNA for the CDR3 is TGCAGCGTTGGAGAACGGAGGTCCTACGAGCAGTACTTC. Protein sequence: CSVGERRSYEQYF.

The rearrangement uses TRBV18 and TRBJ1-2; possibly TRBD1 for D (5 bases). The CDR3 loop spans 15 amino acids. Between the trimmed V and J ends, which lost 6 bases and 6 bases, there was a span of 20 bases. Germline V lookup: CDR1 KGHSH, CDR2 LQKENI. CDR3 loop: CASSPNLREHDGYTF. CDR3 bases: TGTGCCAGCTCTCCGAACCTCAGGGAACACGATGGCTACACCTTC.

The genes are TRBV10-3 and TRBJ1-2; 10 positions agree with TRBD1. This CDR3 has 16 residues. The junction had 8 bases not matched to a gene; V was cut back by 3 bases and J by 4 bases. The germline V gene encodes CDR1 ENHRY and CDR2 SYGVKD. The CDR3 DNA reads TGTGCCATCAGTGAACCTGACAGGGGGCGAACCTATGGCTACACCTTC. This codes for CAISEPDRGRTYGYTF.